The entry that follows covers one TCR beta chain sequence. CDR1 is MNHEY, CDR2 SVGAGI, per germline. The junction had 5 bases not matched to a gene; V was cut back by 7 bases and J by 5 bases. The CDR3 is 12 amino acids. The record originates from a study of blood T cell repertoires in COVID-19. About the study: Some COVID-19 samples were acute and others convalescent; all came from the United States, Italy and Spain. In each case, the material was cDNA or gDNA derived from T cells, B-cell-depleted T cells, or PBMCs.

In the authors' workflow: By means of reference gene primer amplification, nucleated cell counts were estimated. Method: immunoSEQ multiplex PCR; TCRdb's copy keeps in-frame clones and lacks some. The D gene and trimming were derived from the DNA, and the V and J assignments and clone size from that table. The table lists about 190,000 clones, approximately 80% of them singletons. This receptor was obtained from a man between 50 and 59 years old who had recovered from COVID-19. Material: peripheral blood. The rearrangement links TRBV6-5 to TRBJ2-7; 7 bases are a match to TRBD1. The DNA for the CDR3 is TGTGCCAGCATAGGCAGGGGGAACGAGCAGTACTTC. It encodes CASIGRGNEQYF.